One sample yielded the 21 T cell receptor delta chains listed below, sequenced in a study of gamma-delta chains in newborns, infants, children. TCRdb reanalyzed the reads using CATT. The data contain about 8,500 delta-chain clones, 3% to 3.5% of them singletons. Sequences were obtained from blood. Receptor source: a child who was a newborn, infant or young child, either healthy, febrile or measles-vaccinated (not recorded which).

As concerns this clone: TCRdb has a much larger clone's protein, which differs at residue 3 from the translation of this DNA, likely because of a read error; what is shown is the protein translated from the DNA. The chain links TRDV2 to TRDJ2; 9 nucleotides line up with TRDD3. This CDR3 is 14 amino acids long. Germline assignment: CDR1 GEAIGNYY and CDR2 EKD. The CDR3 DNA reads as TGTGCCCGTGACACCCTGGGGGATACAGCACAACTCTTCTTT. This sequence encodes CARDTLGDTAQLFF.

By sample share, this clone is medium-sized. The chain uses TRDV2 and TRDJ1, with 9 bases aligning to TRDD3. Germline values: CDR1 GEAIGNYY, CDR2 EKD. The ends lost 0 bases at V and 2 bases at J; junction bases unmatched: 6. The CDR3 consists of 16 residues. The CDR3 is CACDTVWGYGTDKLIF. CDR3 nucleotide sequence: TGTGCCTGTGACACCGTGTGGGGATACGGTACCGATAAACTCATCTTT.

This clone was found a few times. A far larger clone is one base from this, pointing to a likely read error. Different DNA sequences within this sample yield the same CDR3. The rearrangement uses TRDV2 and TRDJ3; TRDD3 agrees at 7 bases. The CDR3 is made up of 18 amino acids. After removal of 0 bases from V and 0 bases from J, the junction contained 4 bases not matched to a gene. Germline-derived CDR1 and CDR2 are GEAIGNYY and EKD. CDR3 sequence (DNA): TGTGCCTGTGACACCGCTGGGGGGTACTCCTGGGACACCCGACAGATGTTTTTC. This gives the protein CACDTAGGYSWDTRQMFF.

The V gene is TRDV2, the J gene TRDJ3, with TRDD3 as a possible D gene (5 bases). V was pared by 0 bases and J by 0 bases, with 17 bases between. The CDR3 loop spans 20 amino acids. Germline V gives CDR1 GEAIGNYY, CDR2 EKD. The chain's CDR3 is CACDTVPGSLSSWDTRQMFF. Here the CDR3 DNA reads TGTGCCTGTGACACCGTACCGGGATCCTTAAGCTCCTGGGACACCCGACAGATGTTTTTC.

This clone is labeled as medium-sized (0.01 to 0.1%). Other DNA sequences of this sample code for an identical CDR3. J is TRDJ3 and V is TRDV2; 8 nucleotides align to TRDD3. CDR1 and CDR2 from the germline V gene are GEAIGNYY and EKD. V dropped 1 base and J dropped 0; count of bases not matched to a gene: 4. CDR3 length: 18 residues. The CDR3 sequence: CACDTGGWSSWDTRQMFF. CDR3 nucleotide sequence: TGTGCCTGTGACACTGGGGGATGGAGCTCCTGGGACACCCGACAGATGTTTTTC.

By share, this clone ranks as medium-sized. The J gene is TRDJ3, the V gene TRDV2, with a tentative D call TRDD3 (5 bases). V dropped 1 base and J dropped 0 bases, with 9 bases sitting between them. Germline CDR1 GEAIGNYY, CDR2 EKD. The CDR3 consists of 17 residues. The CDR3 protein is CACDTGASSWDTRQMFF. CDR3 in DNA: TGTGCCTGTGACACTGGGGCCTCCTCCTGGGACACCCGACAGATGTTTTTC.

Regarding this clone: One junction end does not reproduce the germline sequence, and a read error may be involved. The rearrangement uses TRDV2 and TRDJ3, with 7 bases fitting TRDD3. The V gene's germline CDR1 is GEAIGNYY and CDR2 EKD. This CDR3 comprises 20 residues. The CDR3 region is CARDTVGIQPSSWDTRQMFF. The CDR3 DNA reads as TGTGCCCGTGACACCGTCGGGATACAACCCAGCTCCTGGGACACCCGACAGATGTTTTTC.

This clone appeared a few times. A much larger clone lies a single base off, so this may be a read error. V gene TRDV2 combines with J gene TRDJ3; 9 positions match TRDD3. CDR1 is GEAIGNYY and CDR2 is EKD in the germline V gene. This CDR3 is 19 amino acids long. After removal of 5 bases from V and 0 bases from J, the junction contained 10 bases not matched to a gene. The CDR3 DNA reads TGTGCCTGTGGCCCCGTTTACTGGGGGAACTCCTGGGACACCCGACAGATGTTTTTC. This encodes CACGPVYWGNSWDTRQMFF.

This sequence joins TRDV2 and TRDJ3, with TRDD3 matching over 10 bases. Germline matching of the DNA provided the J gene here, since TCRdb leaves it blank. Trimming took 0 bases from V and 0 from J; bases not matched to a gene: 7. This CDR3 has 20 amino acids. Germline values: CDR1 GEAIGNYY, CDR2 EKD. The CDR3 DNA follows: TGTGCCTGTGACACCGTGTCGGGGGATACGAGCTCCTGGGACACCCGACAGATGTTTTTC. This sequence encodes CACDTVSGDTSSWDTRQMFF.

With respect to this clone: The junction shows a germline mismatch at one end, possibly a read error. This chain links TRDV2 with TRDJ3; 9 bases match TRDD3. From germline, CDR1 is GEAIGNYY and CDR2 EKD. The CDR3 spans 19 residues. The CDR3 is CACEEVGDSESWDIRQMFF. CDR3 DNA: TGTGCCTGTGAGGAGGTGGGGGATAGTGAGTCCTGGGACATCCGACAGATGTTTTTC.

This clone counts as medium-sized. V is TRDV2 and J is TRDJ2; TRDD3 aligns across 9 bases. The CDR3 is 14 amino acids. Germline CDR1 and CDR2: GEAIGNYY and EKD. V trimming: 3 bases; J trimming: 3 bases; junction bases outside the gene matches: 1. CDR3 bases: TGTGCCTGTGACTACTGGGGGATGACAGCACAACTCTTCTTT. Its translation: CACDYWGMTAQLFF.

The table lists this clone with a few counts. A single base separates this from a much larger clone, so it may be a read error. Within the sample, other DNA sequences also encode this same CDR3. The rearrangement links TRDV2 to TRDJ3; perhaps TRDD3 as D (6 bases). The CDR3 contains 18 residues. Germline CDR1 GEAIGNYY, CDR2 EKD. The CDR3 sequence is CACDTWGPSSWDTRQMFF. The CDR3 coding sequence is TGTGCCTGTGACACCTGGGGGCCCAGCTCCTGGGACACCCGTCAGATGTTTTTC.

This clone was found a few times. The chain has TRDV2 and TRDJ3, with a weak D call TRDD3 (5 bases). The V and J ends lost 6 bases and 0 bases respectively, with 20 bases between them. Germline V lookup: CDR1 GEAIGNYY, CDR2 EKD. The CDR3 sequence is 19 residues long. The CDR3 DNA follows: TGTGCCTGTTGTACTGGCATTACTTCACGCTCCTGGGACACCCGACAGATGTTTTTC. The encoded protein is CACCTGITSRSWDTRQMFF.

Regarding this clone: A much bigger clone sits one base away, suggesting this may be a read error. The chain has TRDV2 and TRDJ2; TRDD3 matches at 8 bases. Germline V CDR1 and CDR2: GEAIGNYY, EKD. The CDR3 extends over 14 amino acids. With 5 bases clipped from V and 4 bases from J, the junction kept 5 bases outside the gene matches. This CDR3 is CACVKLGETAQLFF. The CDR3 DNA reads TGTGCCTGTGTCAAGCTGGGGGAGACAGCACAACTCTTCTTT.

In this sample, this clone turned up a few times. The chain carries TRDV2 and TRDJ1; 12 nucleotides agree with TRDD3. CDR3 size: 13 residues. V lost 2 bases and J lost 11; bases outside the gene matches: 5. Germline assignment: CDR1 GEAIGNYY and CDR2 EKD. The CDR3 reads CACDKLGDTKLIF. The DNA of the CDR3 is TGTGCCTGTGACAAACTGGGGGATACTAAGCTCATCTTT.

This clone was seen many times. In the same sample, other DNA sequences code for this CDR3. The chain couples TRDV2 to TRDJ3, with 10 bases that match TRDD3. Looked up from germline, CDR1 is GEAIGNYY and CDR2 is EKD. Trimming cost V 1 base and J 0 bases; bases outside gene matches: 5. This CDR3 spans 19 amino acids. The CDR3 sequence is CACDTVLGDSSWDTRQMFF. CDR3 sequence (DNA): TGTGCCTGTGACACTGTCCTGGGGGATAGCTCCTGGGACACCCGACAGATGTTTTTC.

This clone was seen only a few times. Being one base from a much bigger clone, this may be a read error. The sample holds other DNA sequences that translate to the same CDR3. The rearrangement uses TRDV2 and TRDJ1, with 9 bases aligning to TRDD3. CDR3 size: 17 residues. Germline V gives CDR1 GEAIGNYY, CDR2 EKD. The CDR3 DNA follows: TGTGCCTGTGACCCCGTGGACTGGGGGAAATACACCGATAAACTCATCTTC. Encoded protein: CACDPVDWGKYTDKLIF.

By share, this clone counts as medium-sized (0.01 to 0.1%). V is TRDV1 and J is TRDJ1; the D gene is possibly TRDD3 (6 bases). This CDR3 spans 15 amino acids. V dropped 0 bases and J dropped 1 base, with 9 bases sitting between them. CDR1 and CDR2 (germline): TSWWSYY, QGS. The chain's CDR3 is CALGELGDLTDKLIF. CDR3 sequence (DNA): TGTGCTCTTGGGGAACTGGGGGACCTCACCGATAAACTCATCTTT.

The chain recombines TRDV2 with TRDJ1, with TRDD3 matching over 7 bases. The CDR3 extends over 15 amino acids. V was clipped by 3 bases and J by 1 base; unmatched bases: 7. Germline-derived CDR1 and CDR2 are GEAIGNYY and EKD. The CDR3 bases are TGTGCCTGTGACGTACTGGGGACCCCCACCGATAAACTCATCTTT. Translation: CACDVLGTPTDKLIF.

This clone was found a few times. One end of the junction is discordant with germline, which a read error may explain. The V gene is TRDV2, the J gene TRDJ2; TRDD3 agrees at 11 bases. The CDR3 sequence is 18 residues long. Germline CDR1 is GEAIGNYY and CDR2 is EKD. Here the CDR3 reads CACDNILGDKALTAQRFF. The CDR3, as DNA: TGTGCCTGTGACAACATACTGGGGGATAAGGCTTTGACAGCACAACGCTTCTTT.

Concerning this clone: This probably arose from a read error, given a far larger clone one base away. The identical CDR3 is also encoded by other nucleotide sequences in the sample. V and J are TRDV2 and TRDJ3; perhaps TRDD3 as D (6 bases). CDR3 size: 17 residues. Germline lookup yields CDR1 GEAIGNYY and CDR2 EKD. Written as DNA, the CDR3 is TGTGCCTGTGACACCGTACTGGGCTCCTGGGACACCCGGCAGATGTTTTTC. Translated, it gives CACDTVLGSWDTRQMFF.